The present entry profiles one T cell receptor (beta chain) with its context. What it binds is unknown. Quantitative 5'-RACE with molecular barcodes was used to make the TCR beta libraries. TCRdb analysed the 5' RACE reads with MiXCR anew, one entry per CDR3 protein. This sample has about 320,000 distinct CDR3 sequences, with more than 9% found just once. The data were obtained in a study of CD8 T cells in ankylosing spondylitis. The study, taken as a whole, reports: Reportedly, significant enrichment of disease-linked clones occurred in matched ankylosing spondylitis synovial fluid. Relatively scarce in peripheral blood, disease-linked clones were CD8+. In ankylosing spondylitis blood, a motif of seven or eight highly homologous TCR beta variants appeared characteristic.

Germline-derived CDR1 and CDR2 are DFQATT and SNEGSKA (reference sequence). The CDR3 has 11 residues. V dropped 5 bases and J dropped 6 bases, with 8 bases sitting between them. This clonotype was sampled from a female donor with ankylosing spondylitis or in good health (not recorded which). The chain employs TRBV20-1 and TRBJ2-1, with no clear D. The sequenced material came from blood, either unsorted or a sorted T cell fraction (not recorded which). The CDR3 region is CSAVTSNEQFF. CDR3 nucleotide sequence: TGCAGTGCTGTGACAAGCAATGAGCAGTTCTTC.